Presented here are 27 T cell receptor beta chains from one specimen sequenced in a study of T cell repertoires in cytomegalovirus infection. These receptors' targets are unknown. TCRdb itself ran the reads through MiXCR, one entry per CDR3 protein. The table includes 250,000 to 400,000 distinct CDR3 sequences, just under 25% detected once. The input for sequencing was cultured PBMCs, taken from culture after CMV antigen stimulation. Receptors were obtained from a human donor in good health (CMV status not recorded). Some clones in this sample may be carry-over from other donors' samples.

The V gene is TRBV6-2 or TRBV6-3, the J gene TRBJ2-7; 9 positions match TRBD2. The CDR3 runs 14 residues. V lost 10 bases and J lost 2; bases outside the gene matches: 9. Germline V lookup: CDR1 MNHEY, CDR2 SVGEGT. As DNA, the CDR3 is TGTGCCATCACCAGCGGGAGGACTCCCTACGAGCAGTACTTC. This encodes CAITSGRTPYEQYF.

The chain is built from TRBV10-3 and TRBJ1-6; D uncertain. The CDR3 has 15 residues. From germline, CDR1 is ENHRY and CDR2 SYGVKD. V shed 6 bases and J shed 5 bases, with 14 bases lying between them. CDR3 in DNA: TGTGCCATCAGGGGCGGGAACGGAGATAATTCACCCCTCCACTTT. This gives the protein CAIRGGNGDNSPLHF.

This clonotype showed up many times. This chain joins TRBV7-2 and TRBJ2-5; D not certain. V dropped 1 base and J dropped 3 bases, with 9 bases sitting between them. Germline V gives CDR1 SGHTA, CDR2 FQGNSA. The CDR3 is made up of 14 amino acids. The CDR3 DNA reads as TGTGCCAGCAGCTTAGTATCGGAGAAAGAGACCCAGTACTTC. Protein product: CASSLVSEKETQYF.

The table lists this clonotype with a few counts. The V call is TRBV7-6, the J call TRBJ2-1; 13 nucleotides line up with TRBD2. V lost 7 bases and J lost 10; bases outside the gene matches: 16. The CDR3 sequence is 17 residues long. Per the germline V gene, CDR1 is SGHVS and CDR2 is FNYEAQ. The CDR3 reads CASTAKRGLAGEVEQFF. The CDR3 DNA follows: TGTGCCAGCACCGCCAAGCGAGGACTAGCGGGAGAAGTCGAGCAGTTCTTC.

This clonotype was detected a few times. The chain joins TRBV5-6 to TRBJ2-1; D gene ambiguous. The germline V gene has CDR1 SGHDT and CDR2 YYEEEE. The CDR3 is 14 residues long. Trimming took off 0 bases at V and 4 bases at J, with 8 bases between the two ends. The CDR3 DNA sequence: TGTGCCAGCAGCTTGGGACTTACTTACAATGAGCAGTTCTTC. Residues: CASSLGLTYNEQFF.

This clonotype was recorded a few times. The J gene is TRBJ1-2, the V gene TRBV28; D is undetermined. V lost 5 bases, J lost 6 bases, and 10 bases lay in between. The CDR3 has 12 amino acids. Per the germline V gene, CDR1 is MDHEN and CDR2 is SYDVKM. The DNA for the CDR3 is TGTGCCAGCAGTCACATGTGGGATGGCTACACCTTC. It specifies CASSHMWDGYTF.

This clonotype was counted ten times or more. The rearrangement joins TRBV12-3 or TRBV12-4 to TRBJ2-3; D is perhaps TRBD2 (5 bases). This CDR3 has 15 amino acids. The V end lost 3 bases, the J end lost 2 bases, and 12 bases lay between the germline ends. The CDR3 reads CASSLRAADTDTQYF. The CDR3 coding sequence is TGTGCCAGCAGTTTGAGGGCGGCCGACACAGATACGCAGTATTTT.

The chain is built from TRBV6-1 and TRBJ1-6; 7 positions match TRBD1. With 5 bases clipped from V and 6 bases from J, the junction kept 7 bases outside the gene matches. Germline V lookup: CDR1 MNHNS, CDR2 SASEGT. This CDR3 has 15 residues. The CDR3 coding sequence is TGTGCCAGCAGTTGGACAGGCAATAGTAATTCACCCCTCCACTTT. Translating it yields CASSWTGNSNSPLHF.

The chain links TRBV5-1 to TRBJ2-1, with 7 bases lining up with TRBD2. The V and J ends lost 4 bases and 8 bases, in that order; junction bases with no gene match: 9. Per germline, CDR1 SGHRS and CDR2 YFSETQ. CDR3 length: 14 residues. CDR3 loop: CASSTAGVGDEQFF. As DNA, the CDR3 is TGCGCCAGCAGCACTGCGGGAGTCGGAGATGAGCAGTTCTTC.

The rearrangement uses TRBV9 and TRBJ2-1; 10 bases agree with TRBD2. The ends lost 2 bases at V and 9 bases at J; junction bases unmatched: 11. The CDR3 covers 16 residues. Germline V gene lookup returns CDR1 SGDLS and CDR2 YYNGEE. DNA for the CDR3: TGTGCCAGCAGCGTGACTAGCGGGTCCCCCCTCGGTGAGCAGTTCTTC. This translates into CASSVTSGSPLGEQFF.

The V call is TRBV6-2 or TRBV6-3, the J call TRBJ2-1; 8 bases agree with TRBD2. V lost 10 bases to trimming and J lost 7 bases; unmatched junction nucleotides: 9. The germline gives CDR1 MNHEY, CDR2 SVGEGT. The CDR3 consists of 13 residues. CDR3 DNA: TGTGCCACCGTAGCGGGACCACGGAATGAGCAGTTCTTC. It yields the protein CATVAGPRNEQFF.

This clonotype was seen ten or more times. The rearrangement joins TRBV7-9 to TRBJ2-1; D unclear. The V gene lost 5 bases and the J gene lost 9 bases, with 20 bases spanning the gap. Looked up from germline, CDR1 is SEHNR and CDR2 is FQNEAQ (reference sequence). The CDR3 has 15 amino acids. The CDR3 bases are TGTGCCAGCAGCCGAAATACTGGTATAGGTGGTGAGCAGTTCTTC. The encoded protein is CASSRNTGIGGEQFF.

This chain connects TRBV27 to TRBJ1-1; a weak D match, TRBD1 (5 bases). Trimming shortened V by 7 bases and J by 2 bases, and 29 bases separated the two germline ends. The CDR3 contains 19 residues. Germline assignment: CDR1 MNHEY and CDR2 SMNVEV (reference sequence). The CDR3 coding sequence is TGTGCCAGCAAGTTAAGGCGACGGGACGGAGTAACGAGTAACACTGAAGCTTTCTTT. Translating it yields CASKLRRRDGVTSNTEAFF.

This chain connects TRBV20-1 to TRBJ1-5; D uncertain. The CDR3 extends over 14 amino acids. Germline V lookup: CDR1 DFQATT, CDR2 SNEGSKA (reference sequence). Trimming stripped 6 bases from V and 4 bases from J, with 16 bases between. Here the CDR3 reads CSAVAPRINQPQHF. In DNA form, the CDR3 reads TGCAGTGCCGTCGCCCCTCGGATTAATCAGCCCCAGCATTTT.

This clonotype was seen ten or more times. The J gene is TRBJ2-2, the V gene TRBV7-8; D is possibly TRBD2 (6 bases). The CDR3 spans 16 residues. V lost 0 bases and J 3 bases, leaving 11 bases between the germline ends. CDR1 and CDR2 from the germline V gene are SGHVS and FQNEAQ. CDR3 in amino acids: CASSLAPRGYTGELFF. CDR3 sequence (DNA): TGTGCCAGCAGCTTAGCACCCCGGGGGTACACCGGGGAGCTGTTTTTT.

In its sample, this clonotype was seen many times. The J gene is TRBJ2-1, the V gene TRBV6-2 or TRBV6-3; weak D call: TRBD2 (5 bases). Trimming removed 3 bases from V and 0 bases from J, with 9 bases in between. Looked up from germline, CDR1 is MNHEY and CDR2 is SVGEGT. There are 15 residues in the CDR3. This CDR3 is CASSYPGSSYNEQFF. Here the CDR3 DNA reads TGTGCCAGCAGTTATCCGGGGAGCTCCTACAATGAGCAGTTCTTC.

This clonotype was detected ten times or more. The limits of the CDR3 on the DNA are not certain, so only TCRdb's listed CDR3 is given. The V gene is TRBV7-2, the J gene TRBJ2-1; the table's D call, TRBD2, was not checked against the DNA. The germline V gene encodes CDR1 SGHTA and CDR2 FQGNSA. The CDR3 length is 16 residues, termini included. The CDR3 is CASSFLLPDPSLRQFF.

V usage is TRBV30 and J usage is TRBJ2-7, with D perhaps given as TRBD1 or TRBD2 (5 bases each). Trimming cost V 2 bases and J 7 bases, with 9 bases left between them. Germline V CDR1 and CDR2: GTSNPN, SVGIG (reference sequence). The CDR3 consists of 11 residues. CDR3 region: CAWSPGAEQYF. The DNA of the CDR3 is TGTGCCTGGAGTCCCGGGGCGGAGCAGTACTTC.

There are a few counts of this clonotype. This chain joins TRBV30 and TRBJ1-3, with 7 bases that match TRBD1. The germline V gene has CDR1 GTSNPN and CDR2 SVGIG (reference sequence). The CDR3 sequence is 12 residues long. The junction had 3 bases not matched to a gene; V was cut back by 3 bases and J by 7 bases. In DNA form, the CDR3 reads TGTGCCTGGAGCCAACAGGGGAACACCATATATTTT. It yields the protein CAWSQQGNTIYF. The variable domain in full, with the rest retrieved from reference TRBV30 and TRBJ1-3, is SQTIHQWPATLVQPVGSPLSLECTVEGTSNPNLYWYRQAAGRGLQLLFYSVGIGQISSEVPQNLSASRPQDRQFILSSKKLLLSDSGFYLCAWSQQGNTIYFGEGSWLTVV.

The chain employs TRBV29-1 and TRBJ2-1, with D unresolved. The CDR3 has 10 residues. Germline values: CDR1 SQVTM, CDR2 ANQGSEA. V was pared by 4 bases and J by 5 bases, with 3 bases between. CDR3 DNA: TGCAGCGTTGGCAACAATGAGCAGTTCTTC. This sequence encodes CSVGNNEQFF.

The genes are TRBV7-2 and TRBJ2-1, with D unclear. The CDR3 has 13 residues. V was trimmed by 5 bases and J by 10 bases, leaving 15 bases between them. The germline V gene encodes CDR1 SGHTA and CDR2 FQGNSA. CDR3 nucleotide sequence: TGTGCCAGCAGCCAATCTGCTGTGGTCGAGCAGTTCTTC. This encodes CASSQSAVVEQFF. The entire variable domain, with the rest obtained from reference TRBV7-2 and TRBJ2-1, is as follows: GAGVSQSPSNKVTEKGKDVELRCDPISGHTALYWYRQSLGQGLEFLIYFQGNSAPDKSGLPSDRFSAERTGGSVSTLTIQRTQQEDSAVYLCASSQSAVVEQFFGPGTRLTVL.

The chain links TRBV29-1 to TRBJ2-5; the D gene is possibly TRBD1 (6 bases). With 6 bases removed from V and 0 bases from J, the gap between germline ends came to 17 bases. The CDR3 totals 15 residues. Germline values: CDR1 SQVTM, CDR2 ANQGSEA. DNA for the CDR3: TGCAGCGTGGGTACAGGGAGCAGGTACCAAGAGACCCAGTACTTC. Its protein is CSVGTGSRYQETQYF.

This clonotype was counted a few times. DNA of the CDR3: TGTGCCAGCAGTTATAAAGGGGATGGCTACACCTTC. Translating gives CASSYKGDGYTF. The chain combines TRBV27 with TRBJ1-2, with a possible D match to TRBD1 (5 bases). The CDR3 is made up of 12 amino acids. V gave up 4 bases and J gave up 6 bases, with 9 bases separating them. CDR1 MNHEY and CDR2 SMNVEV come from the germline V gene (reference sequence).

J is TRBJ2-1 and V is TRBV6-2 or TRBV6-3; 15 bases are a match to TRBD2. The CDR3 runs to 17 residues. V trimming: 6 bases; J trimming: 4 bases; junction bases outside the gene matches: 7. Per germline, CDR1 MNHEY and CDR2 SVGEGT. CDR3 nucleotide sequence: TGTGCCAGCAGCGACGGGACTAGCGGGAGGTCTTACAATGAGCAGTTCTTC. Its translation is CASSDGTSGRSYNEQFF.

This clonotype was counted between two and nine times. The V call is TRBV6-6, the J call TRBJ2-7, with 9 nucleotides matching TRBD2. CDR1 is MNHNY, CDR2 SVGAGI, per germline (reference sequence). The CDR3 spans 12 residues. J gave up 5 bases and V 8 bases, and 4 bases lay outside the gene matches. Here the CDR3 DNA reads TGTGCCAGCTGGACTAGCGCCGACGAGCAGTACTTC. Residues: CASWTSADEQYF.

The chain joins TRBV6-2 or TRBV6-3 to TRBJ1-1; D uncertain. Germline values: CDR1 MNHEY, CDR2 SVGEGT. V lost 0 bases and J lost 5, with 7 bases in between. The CDR3 has 13 residues. In DNA, the CDR3 is TGTGCCAGCAGTTACTCCTGGAGGACTGAAGCTTTCTTT. It codes for CASSYSWRTEAFF.

V gene TRBV30 combines with J gene TRBJ2-1; D is uncertain. The CDR3 consists of 18 residues. V lost 7 bases, J lost 4 bases, and 29 bases lay in between. The V gene's germline CDR1 is GTSNPN and CDR2 SVGIG (reference sequence). The CDR3 sequence is CALSWASSTRRSYNEQFF. The CDR3 DNA follows: TGTGCCTTGTCGTGGGCTAGTTCAACCCGCCGATCATACAATGAGCAGTTCTTC.